One sample yielded the 10 T cell receptor beta chains listed below, sequenced in a study of response to subunit inactivated influenza vaccine. TCRdb redid the calling of the RT-PCR reads with MiXCR, one entry per CDR3 protein. The sample carries about 780,000 distinct CDR3 sequences, approximately 18% recorded once. The sample in question was PBMCs from blood, obtained 5 days after vaccination. These receptors all stem from a man aged 45-60 years who received an inactivated influenza vaccine.

The rearrangement uses TRBV20-1 and TRBJ2-3, with 8 bases lining up with TRBD1. The germline gives CDR1 DFQATT, CDR2 SNEGSKA (reference sequence). V dropped 6 bases and J dropped 4; count of bases not matched to a gene: 6. CDR3 length: 13 residues. The DNA for the CDR3 is TGCAGTGCCGGACAGGGTTACCCAGATACGCAGTATTTT. It yields the protein CSAGQGYPDTQYF.

The sample holds many counts of this clonotype. The chain has TRBV5-6 and TRBJ1-6; D ambiguous. V gave up 0 bases and J gave up 10 bases, with 11 bases separating them. The CDR3 is 14 residues long. Germline V gene data show CDR1 as SGHDT and CDR2 as YYEEEE. As DNA, the CDR3 is TGTGCCAGCAGCTTGGTAACGTACCACTCACCCCTCCACTTT. Its translation: CASSLVTYHSPLHF.

The V call is TRBV9, the J call TRBJ2-5; 14 nucleotides agree with TRBD2. V was clipped by 0 bases and J by 3 bases; unmatched bases: 4. This CDR3 has 17 amino acids. The germline V gene encodes CDR1 SGDLS and CDR2 YYNGEE. In DNA form, the CDR3 reads TGTGCCAGCAGCGTAGCGTGGACTAGCGGGGGGAAAGAGACCCAGTACTTC. Its translation: CASSVAWTSGGKETQYF. Full variable domain (remainder filled in from reference TRBV9 and TRBJ2-5): DSGVTQTPKHLITATGQRVTLRCSPRSGDLSVYWYQQSLDQGLQFLIQYYNGEERAKGNILERFSAQQFPDLHSELNLSSLELGDSALYFCASSVAWTSGGKETQYFGPGTRLLVL.

The chain employs TRBV20-1 and TRBJ1-1; no clear D. The CDR3 has 12 residues. Per germline, CDR1 DFQATT and CDR2 SNEGSKA (reference sequence). V lost 6 bases and J 11 bases, leaving 19 bases between the germline ends. The CDR3 here is CSAPDRASGAFF. CDR3 sequence (DNA): TGCAGTGCGCCGGACCGGGCCAGCGGGGCTTTCTTT.

As concerns this clonotype: One end of the junction is discordant with germline, which a read error may explain. The rearrangement joins TRBV4-2 to TRBJ2-3, with D perhaps matching TRBD2 (6 bases). CDR3 length: 16 residues. CDR1 LGHNA and CDR2 YNFKEQ come from the germline V gene. The CDR3, as DNA: TGTGCCAACAGCCAAACCTCGGGGGAGCGCACAGATACGCAGTATTTT. This gives the protein CANSQTSGERTDTQYF.

In its sample, this clonotype was seen many times. J is TRBJ2-1 and V is TRBV5-1; D ambiguous. Germline V gene lookup returns CDR1 SGHRS and CDR2 YFSETQ. Trimming took off 3 bases at V and 6 bases at J, with 10 bases between the two ends. The CDR3 spans 13 residues. In DNA form, the CDR3 reads TGCGCCAGCAGCTCTACCTACGGCAATGAGCAGTTCTTC. Amino acid sequence: CASSSTYGNEQFF.

This clonotype occurred a few times. The chain has TRBV6-1 and TRBJ1-6, with D perhaps TRBD1 (5 bases). The CDR3 extends over 13 amino acids. V was cut by 8 bases and J by 2 bases, with 7 bases left in between. CDR1 is MNHNS and CDR2 is SASEGT in the germline V gene. CDR3 nucleotides: TGTGCCAGCGGGGGAGCCTATAATTCACCCCTCCACTTT. It translates to CASGGAYNSPLHF.

The J gene is TRBJ1-1, the V gene TRBV20-1; TRBD1 might be the D (6 bases). The CDR3 has 13 amino acids. V was pared by 3 bases and J by 11 bases, with 19 bases between. Germline assignment: CDR1 DFQATT and CDR2 SNEGSKA (reference sequence). The chain's CDR3 is CSASWGGGFSAFF. The CDR3 bases are TGCAGTGCTAGCTGGGGAGGGGGTTTTTCGGCTTTCTTT.

This clonotype occurred a few times. V is TRBV2 and J is TRBJ2-7; 11 nucleotides match TRBD2. Trimming removed 6 bases from V and 3 bases from J; junction bases left unmatched: 7. CDR3 length: 15 amino acids. Germline assignment: CDR1 SNHLY and CDR2 FYNNEI. DNA of the CDR3: TGTGCCAGCAGCTCCACTAGCGGGGGAAACTACGAGCAGTACTTC. Protein sequence: CASSSTSGGNYEQYF.

The V call is TRBV4-1, the J call TRBJ1-5; D not resolved. The CDR3 sequence is 13 residues long. From germline, CDR1 is MGHRA and CDR2 YSYEKL. The ends were cut back, 1 base at V and 6 bases at J, with 7 bases in the middle. CDR3 sequence: CASSQVVGQPQHF. The CDR3 bases are TGCGCCAGCAGCCAAGTCGTGGGTCAGCCCCAGCATTTT.